The present T cell receptor beta chain was sequenced within a study of early T cells in non-severe SARS-CoV-2 infection. On the study more broadly: The authors sequenced bulk RNA from unsorted whole blood, leaving chains unpaired.

Study-level findings and limits: In VDJdb matching, anti-spike CD8 responses were favored while private and CD4 specificities went missing.

The sample holds many counts of this clonotype. The antigen remains undetermined. The germline V and J ends were trimmed by 6 bases and 0 bases, with 13 bases remaining between them. Germline-derived CDR1 and CDR2 are DFQATT and SNEGSKA (reference sequence). This CDR3 spans 14 amino acids. cDNA molecules, individually, were tagged with unique molecular identifiers. Using its own MiXCR run on the 5' RACE reads, TCRdb lists one record per CDR3 protein. The table has 45,000 to 65,000 distinct CDR3 sequences, about 9.1% seen once; the top ten hold roughly 4%. Sequenced material: whole blood. This clonotype was obtained from an adult who was a healthcare worker with PCR-confirmed SARS-CoV-2 infection or an uninfected control (not recorded which). The chain uses TRBV20-1 and TRBJ2-3; D remains unclear. This chain's CDR3 is CSALIARSTDTQYF. The CDR3, as DNA: TGCAGTGCCCTCATCGCGCGGAGCACAGATACGCAGTATTTT.